This T cell receptor beta chain derives from a study of CD8+CD57+ T cells in acquired aplastic anemia. The study profiled TCR beta VDJ and CDR3 using genomic DNA as template. TCRdb fed the reads into MiXCR, producing one record per CDR3 protein. Here the sample spans 150,000 to 200,000 distinct CDR3 sequences, 40% to 50% being singletons. CDR3 size: 13 residues. Trimming removed 4 bases from V and 8 bases from J; junction bases left unmatched: 4. Germline V gene lookup returns CDR1 KGHDR and CDR2 SFDVKD. Sequencing involved patients with CD8+CD57+ cell expansion previously shown by flow cytometry. This clonotype originated in a human donor with aplastic anemia. Sequences were obtained from sorted CD4+, CD8+, or CD8+CD57+ T cells (not recorded which) from PBMCs. The V and J genes are TRBV24-1 and TRBJ2-1, with 7 nucleotides matching TRBD1. CDR3 in amino acids: CATSDTDRDEQFF. In nucleotides, the CDR3 is TGTGCCACCAGTGACACCGACAGGGATGAGCAGTTCTTC.